These 15 T cell receptor beta chains were sequenced from one sample in a study of molecular identifiers for immune sequencing clone quantification. TCRdb reanalysed the PCR reads using MiXCR and keeps one entry per CDR3 protein. The data show a few hundred thousand distinct CDR3 sequences, with roughly 24% seen just once and 0.74% held by the top ten. The sequencing sample was made of naive CD8+ T cells from blood, with Jurkat cell RNA spiked in. Subset specified: FACS-sorted CD8+CD4-CCR7+CD45RA+ naive T cells. Every receptor here comes from a human donor in good health. Some libraries in this study had Jurkat cell RNA spiked in.

A few counts support this clonotype. V gene TRBV28 combines with J gene TRBJ2-2; D remains ambiguous. The length of the CDR3 is 14 residues. Trimming took 3 bases from V and 7 from J, leaving 12 bases between them. Germline V CDR1 and CDR2: MDHEN, SYDVKM. CDR3 DNA sequence: TGTGCCAGCAGTTTTCCGAATCGAGGCGGGGAGCTGTTTTTT. Encoded protein: CASSFPNRGGELFF.

As for this clonotype: One end of the junction is discordant with germline, which a read error may explain. J is TRBJ2-7 and V is TRBV5-6; 12 bases match TRBD2. Germline loops: CDR1 SGHDT, CDR2 YYEEEE. This CDR3 has 16 amino acids. CDR3 DNA sequence: TGTGCCAGCCGCGACCCGACTAGCGGGGGATCCTACGCGCAGTACTTC. Protein: CASRDPTSGGSYAQYF.

Comment on this clonotype: At one end, the junction sequence differs from germline, possibly due to a read error. This chain uses TRBV6-2 or TRBV6-3 with TRBJ2-1; 8 positions match TRBD2. The CDR3 loop spans 16 amino acids. Germline V gene lookup returns CDR1 MNHEY and CDR2 SVGEGT. The CDR3: CDSSYSLRGARNEQFF. The CDR3 region has the DNA TGTGACAGCAGTTACTCGTTGCGGGGGGCCCGCAATGAGCAGTTCTTC.

The sample holds a few counts of this clonotype. This sequence joins TRBV20-1 and TRBJ2-5, with no clear D. V was shortened by 0 bases and J by 5 bases, with 10 bases between the two germline ends. CDR1 is DFQATT and CDR2 is SNEGSKA in the germline V gene (reference sequence). The CDR3 contains 13 residues. This CDR3 reads CSAREASYETQYF. The CDR3 bases are TGCAGTGCTAGAGAGGCTAGTTATGAGACCCAGTACTTC.

Comments on this clonotype: This is likely a read error, given that the CDR3 carries no conserved phenylalanine or tryptophan at its end. The gene calls are TRBV20-1 and TRBJ2-7, with TRBD1 matching over 8 bases. The CDR3 sequence is 12 residues long. Germline V gives CDR1 DFQATT, CDR2 SNEGSKA (reference sequence). The ends lost 6 bases at V and 3 bases at J; junction bases unmatched: 4. In DNA form, the CDR3 reads TGCAGTGCCCCTGGACAGGGCTACGAGCAGTACCTC. Translating it yields CSAPGQGYEQYL.

The table lists this clonotype with a count of one. With a much larger clone just one base away, this may be a read error. The V gene is TRBV7-9, the J gene TRBJ1-5; D gene ambiguous. Germline V gene lookup returns CDR1 SEHNR and CDR2 FQNEAQ (reference sequence). V was trimmed by 0 bases and J by 5 bases, leaving 11 bases between them. This CDR3 has 15 residues. CDR3 region: CASSLAGSSDQPQHF. As DNA, the CDR3 is TGTGCCAGCAGCTTAGCGGGCAGTTCCGATCAGCCCCAGCATTTT.

As for this clonotype: Mismatch with germline at one junction end may stem from a read error. The V gene is TRBV10-2, the J gene TRBJ1-6; a weak D match, TRBD1 (5 bases). This CDR3 is built from 19 residues. Germline-derived CDR1 and CDR2 are WSHSY and SAAADI. CDR3 nucleotides: TGCGCCGGCAGTGAGTCGGGACCCATCGGCGTCGCCTATAATTCACCCCTCCACTTT. This sequence encodes CAGSESGPIGVAYNSPLHF.

This clonotype was detected ten times or more. This chain connects TRBV5-6 to TRBJ2-7; D gene uncertain. CDR3 length: 14 amino acids. V was clipped by 5 bases and J by 2 bases, with 14 bases between them. CDR1 is SGHDT and CDR2 is YYEEEE in the germline V gene. The CDR3 reads CASSRGPGTYEQYF. The CDR3 nucleotides are TGTGCCAGCAGTCGAGGTCCTGGGACCTACGAGCAGTACTTC.

This clonotype was picked up a small number of times. The chain couples TRBV9 to TRBJ2-2, with TRBD1 matching 10 bases. The germline CDR1 and CDR2 sequences are SGDLS and YYNGEE. CDR3 length: 17 residues. The V gene end was trimmed by 2 bases and the J gene end by 8 bases; junction bases not matched to a gene: 12. CDR3 in DNA: TGTGCCAGCAGCGTTTGGACAGGGGGGGCCCTTGTTGGGGAGCTGTTTTTT. The encoded protein is CASSVWTGGALVGELFF.

This clonotype has at least ten counts. The chain combines TRBV7-8 with TRBJ2-4; D remains ambiguous. The V and J ends lost 3 bases and 2 bases respectively, with 11 bases between them. CDR1 and CDR2 from the germline V gene are SGHVS and FQNEAQ. This CDR3 has 15 residues. The CDR3 region is CASSFDRVPKNIQYF. The CDR3 coding sequence is TGTGCCAGCAGCTTTGATAGGGTCCCCAAAAACATTCAGTACTTC.

V gene TRBV27 combines with J gene TRBJ2-7, with D possibly being TRBD2 (6 bases). Germline CDR1 and CDR2: MNHEY and SMNVEV (reference sequence). CDR3 length equals 12 residues. Deletions cut 7 bases from V and 9 bases from J, with 16 bases between. The CDR3, as DNA: TGTGCCAGCAAGGAGGGCACGAAAGGGCAGTACTTC. This gives the protein CASKEGTKGQYF.

This clonotype showed up just a few times. The chain joins TRBV7-6 to TRBJ2-5, with D possibly called TRBD1 or TRBD2 (7 bases each). The CDR3 is made up of 17 amino acids. Germline V gene sequence: CDR1 SGHVS, CDR2 FNYEAQ. V gave up 5 bases and J gave up 5 bases, with 24 bases separating them. CDR3 bases: TGTGCCAGCAGCGAAAACCAAGGCAGGGGGGGATGGGAGACCCAGTACTTC. The encoded protein is CASSENQGRGGWETQYF.

This clonotype showed up just a few times. One end of the junction fails to match germline, which may point to a read error. The chain has TRBV6-2 or TRBV6-3 and TRBJ1-1, with a tentative D call TRBD1 (6 bases). Germline V lookup: CDR1 MNHEY, CDR2 SVGEGT. This CDR3 comprises 12 residues. The CDR3 loop reads CAARHGGSEALF. CDR3 nucleotide sequence: TGTGCCGCCAGACATGGGGGCTCTGAAGCTCTCTTT.

The chain is built from TRBV3-2 and TRBJ2-7. TRBV3-2 is tagged as a pseudogene. The CDR3 is made up of 16 amino acids. The CDR3 loop reads CASSQDLGGFPYEQYF. The CDR3 region has the DNA TGTGCCAGCAGCCAAGATCTCGGAGGGTTCCCCTACGAGCAGTACTTC.

The V and J genes are TRBV19 and TRBJ2-1; perhaps TRBD1 as D (6 bases). Trimming took 1 base from V and 9 from J, leaving 13 bases between them. CDR1 is LNHDA and CDR2 is SQIVND in the germline V gene (reference sequence). The CDR3 has 14 residues. CDR3 region: CASSIAGTFREQFF. CDR3 nucleotides: TGTGCCAGTAGTATAGCCGGGACATTCCGTGAGCAGTTCTTC.